This T cell receptor (beta chain) was recorded in a study of blood T cell repertoires in COVID-19. In the authors' methods: Amplification with reference gene primers provided the estimates of nucleated cell counts. The method was immunoSEQ multiplex PCR; TCRdb's version includes in-frame clones alone and lacks a portion of them. Clone size and V and J calls were adopted from that table, with D and trimming inferred from the DNA. The sample lists around 330,000 clones, around 89% occurring once. This CDR3 has 13 amino acids. Per germline, CDR1 LNHDA and CDR2 SQIVND (reference sequence). V was cut by 4 bases and J by 10 bases, with 16 bases left in between.

The source of this sequence is a woman aged 25 to 39 with COVID-19, enrolled during active disease. Sequencing used peripheral blood. V is TRBV19 and J is TRBJ1-1; a weak D match, TRBD1 (6 bases). The CDR3 region has the DNA TGTGCCAGTAGTAGGACAGTGGACGCCGGAGCTTTCTTT. Its protein is CASSRTVDAGAFF.